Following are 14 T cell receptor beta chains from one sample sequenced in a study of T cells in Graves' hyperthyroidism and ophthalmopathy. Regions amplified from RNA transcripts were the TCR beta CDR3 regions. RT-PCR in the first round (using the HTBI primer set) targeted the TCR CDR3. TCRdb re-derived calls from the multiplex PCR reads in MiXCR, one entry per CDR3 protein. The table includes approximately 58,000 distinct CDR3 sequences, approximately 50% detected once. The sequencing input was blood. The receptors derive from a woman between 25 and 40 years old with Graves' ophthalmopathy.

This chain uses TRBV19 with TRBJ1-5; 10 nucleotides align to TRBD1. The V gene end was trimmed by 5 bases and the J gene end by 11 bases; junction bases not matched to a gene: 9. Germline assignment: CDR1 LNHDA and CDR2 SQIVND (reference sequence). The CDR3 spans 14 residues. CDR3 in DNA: TGTGCCAGTAGTCGGGGACAGGGGCGTGGAGCCCAGCATTTT. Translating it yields CASSRGQGRGAQHF.

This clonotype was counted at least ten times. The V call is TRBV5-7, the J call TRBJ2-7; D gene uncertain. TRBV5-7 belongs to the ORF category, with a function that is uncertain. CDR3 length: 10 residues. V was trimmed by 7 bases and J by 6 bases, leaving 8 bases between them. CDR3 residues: CASAGREQYF. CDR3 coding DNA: TGTGCCAGCGCCGGGCGCGAGCAGTACTTC.

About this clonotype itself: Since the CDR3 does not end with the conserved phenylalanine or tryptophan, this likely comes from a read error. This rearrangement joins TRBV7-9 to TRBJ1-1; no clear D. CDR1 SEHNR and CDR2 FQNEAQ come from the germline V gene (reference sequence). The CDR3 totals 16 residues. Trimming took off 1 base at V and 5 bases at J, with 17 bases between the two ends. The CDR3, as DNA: TGTGCCAGCAGCTTAGAACGAGCGGGAGGAGAGACTGAAGCTTTCTTG. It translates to CASSLERAGGETEAFL.

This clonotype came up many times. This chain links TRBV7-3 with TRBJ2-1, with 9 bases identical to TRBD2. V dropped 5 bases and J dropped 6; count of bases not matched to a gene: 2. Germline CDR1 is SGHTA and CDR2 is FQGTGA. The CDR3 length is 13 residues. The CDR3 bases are TGTGCCAGCAGCCGTAGCGGGAGCAATGAGCAGTTCTTC. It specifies CASSRSGSNEQFF. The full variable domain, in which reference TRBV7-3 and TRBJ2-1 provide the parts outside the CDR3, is GAGVSQTPSNKVTEKGKYVELRCDPISGHTALYWYRQSLGQGPEFLIYFQGTGAADDSGLPNDRFFAVRPEGSVSTLKIQRTERGDSAVYLCASSRSGSNEQFFGPGTRLTVL.

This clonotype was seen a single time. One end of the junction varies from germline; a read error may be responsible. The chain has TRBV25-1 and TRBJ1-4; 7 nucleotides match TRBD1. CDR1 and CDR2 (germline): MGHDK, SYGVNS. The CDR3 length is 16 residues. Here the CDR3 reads CASVEAKGQNNEKLLF. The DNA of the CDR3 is TGTGCCAGCGTTGAAGCGAAGGGACAGAATAATGAAAAACTGCTTTTT.

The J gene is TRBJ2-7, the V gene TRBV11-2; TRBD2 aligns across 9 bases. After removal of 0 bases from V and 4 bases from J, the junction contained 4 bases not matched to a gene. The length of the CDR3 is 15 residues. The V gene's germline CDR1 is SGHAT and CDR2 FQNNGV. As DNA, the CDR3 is TGTGCCAGCAGCTTAGAAGGCGGGGGGGTTTACGAGCAGTACTTC. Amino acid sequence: CASSLEGGGVYEQYF.

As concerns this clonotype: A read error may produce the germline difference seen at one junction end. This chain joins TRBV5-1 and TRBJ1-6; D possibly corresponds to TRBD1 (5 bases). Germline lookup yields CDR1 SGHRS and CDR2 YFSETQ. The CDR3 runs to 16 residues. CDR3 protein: CASSYDRGGGDSPLRF. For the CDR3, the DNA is TGCGCCAGCAGCTACGATCGCGGGGGAGGTGATTCACCCCTCCGCTTT.

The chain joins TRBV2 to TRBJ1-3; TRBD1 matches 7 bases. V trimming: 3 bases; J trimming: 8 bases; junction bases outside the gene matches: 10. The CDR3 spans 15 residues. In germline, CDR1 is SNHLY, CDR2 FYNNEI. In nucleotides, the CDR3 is TGTGCCAGCAGTGACACAGGGGCAAGGGGCTACACCATATATTTT. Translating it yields CASSDTGARGYTIYF.

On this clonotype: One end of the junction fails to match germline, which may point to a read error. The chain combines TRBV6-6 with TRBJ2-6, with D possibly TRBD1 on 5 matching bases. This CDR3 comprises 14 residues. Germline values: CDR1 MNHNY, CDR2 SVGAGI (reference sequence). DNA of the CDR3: TGTGTCAGCAGTTACTCTTCTGGGGCCAACGTCCTGGCTTTC. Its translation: CVSSYSSGANVLAF.

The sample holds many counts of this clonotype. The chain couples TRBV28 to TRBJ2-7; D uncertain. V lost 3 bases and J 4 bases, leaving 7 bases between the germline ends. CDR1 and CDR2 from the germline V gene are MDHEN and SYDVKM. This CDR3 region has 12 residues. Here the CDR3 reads CASSFNGYEQYF. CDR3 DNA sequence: TGTGCCAGCAGTTTTAACGGGTACGAGCAGTACTTC.

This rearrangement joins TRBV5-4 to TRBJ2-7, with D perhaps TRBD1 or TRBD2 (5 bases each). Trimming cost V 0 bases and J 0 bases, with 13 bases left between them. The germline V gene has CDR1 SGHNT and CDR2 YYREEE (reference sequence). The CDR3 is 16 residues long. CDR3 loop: CASSLGAGTISYEQYF. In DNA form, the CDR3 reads TGTGCCAGCAGCTTGGGGGCAGGGACCATCTCCTACGAGCAGTACTTC.

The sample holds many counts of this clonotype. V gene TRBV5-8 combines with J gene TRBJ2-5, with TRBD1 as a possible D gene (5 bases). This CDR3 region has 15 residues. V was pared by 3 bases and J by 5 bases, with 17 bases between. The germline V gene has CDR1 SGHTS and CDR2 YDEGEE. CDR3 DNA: TGTGCCAGCAGCTCGTCCGCTGGGGCAGGCGAGACCCAGTACTTC. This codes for CASSSSAGAGETQYF.

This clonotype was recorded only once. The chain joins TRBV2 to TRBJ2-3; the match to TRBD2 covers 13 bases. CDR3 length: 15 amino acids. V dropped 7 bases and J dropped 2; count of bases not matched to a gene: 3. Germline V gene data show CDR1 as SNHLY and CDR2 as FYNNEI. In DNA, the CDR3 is TGTGCCAGCAAGGGACTAGCGGGGAACACAGATACGCAGTATTTT. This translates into CASKGLAGNTDTQYF.

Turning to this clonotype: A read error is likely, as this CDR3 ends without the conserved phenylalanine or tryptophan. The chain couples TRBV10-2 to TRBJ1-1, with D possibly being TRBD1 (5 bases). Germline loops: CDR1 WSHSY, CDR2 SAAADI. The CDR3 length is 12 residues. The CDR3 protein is CASGGGNTEAFL. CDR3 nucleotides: TGCGCCAGCGGGGGGGGGAACACGGAAGCTTTCCTT.